Below, 14 T cell receptor beta chains from the same sample are listed, as sequenced in a study of T cells in Graves' hyperthyroidism and ophthalmopathy (dated by TCRdb to the late 2010s). The library was obtained by multiplex PCR. Sequenced using an Illumina HiSeq 2000. TCR beta CDR3 regions were amplified from RNA transcripts. The TCR CDR3 was subjected to a first round of RT-PCR using the HTBI primer set and the Qiagen OneStep RT-PCR kit. TCRdb trimmed public reads at Q25 via fastp, called clones via MiXCR and kept in-frame beta chains. Every entry covers one CDR3 protein and lists the most common genes and DNA from its rows. This sample has hundreds of thousands of distinct CDR3 sequences in its table, and 35% to 55% of those were observed once. Of the sample, roughly 8.2% is held by the ten largest clones. The sample was peripheral blood or thyroid tissue (not recorded which). These receptors were collected from a woman aged 18 to 35 with Graves' hyperthyroidism. Donor details come from another sample of the same person, matched by shared clones.

The rearrangement links TRBV25-1 to TRBJ2-7; tentatively, D is TRBD2 (6 bases). The CDR3 is 13 residues long. CDR1 MGHDK and CDR2 SYGVNS come from the germline V gene. The V gene lost 9 bases and the J gene lost 0 bases, with 12 bases spanning the gap. This CDR3 reads CASSSGNSYEQYF. The CDR3 coding sequence is TGTGCCAGTAGTAGCGGTAACTCCTACGAGCAGTACTTC.

The J gene is TRBJ2-7, the V gene TRBV4-1; D unclear. The CDR3 is made up of 14 amino acids. Germline-derived CDR1 and CDR2 are MGHRA and YSYEKL. V was pared by 2 bases and J by 0 bases, with 8 bases between. CDR3 in amino acids: CASSQRVPSYEQYF. The CDR3 bases are TGCGCCAGCAGCCAACGGGTCCCCTCCTACGAGCAGTACTTC.

This clonotype was seen a handful of times. CDR3 in DNA: TGTGCCAGCAGGACAGGGGCTGGGGCCAACGTCCTGACTTTC. This translates into CASRTGAGANVLTF. This chain uses TRBV2 with TRBJ2-6, with 8 bases lining up with TRBD1. The V segment lost 6 bases and the J segment 2 bases; nucleotides outside the gene matches: 0. Per germline, CDR1 SNHLY and CDR2 FYNNEI. CDR3 length equals 14 residues.

This clonotype was detected ten times or more. The rearrangement uses TRBV20-1 and TRBJ2-7; D is uncertain. The V gene's germline CDR1 is DFQATT and CDR2 SNEGSKA (reference sequence). V lost 6 bases to trimming and J lost 0 bases, with 6 bases between them. The CDR3 sequence is 11 residues long. The CDR3: CSAVSSYEQYF. The CDR3 DNA follows: TGCAGTGCGGTCAGCTCCTACGAGCAGTACTTC.

To note about this clonotype: A much larger clone lies a single base off, so this may be a read error. The V and J genes are TRBV10-3 and TRBJ1-1; weak D call: TRBD1 (6 bases). From germline, CDR1 is ENHRY and CDR2 SYGVKD. CDR3 length: 15 amino acids. The CDR3 reads CAINEYRVENTEAFF. CDR3 DNA: TGTGCCATCAATGAGTACAGGGTGGAGAACACTGAAGCTTTCTTT.

On this clonotype itself: With a much larger clone just one base away, this may be a read error. This chain links TRBV25-1 with TRBJ1-2; D gene ambiguous. CDR3 length equals 15 residues. The germline gives CDR1 MGHDK, CDR2 SYGVNS. Trimming shortened V by 6 bases and J by 3 bases, and 17 bases separated the two germline ends. CDR3 DNA: TGTGCCAGCAGCCCGACGGTCATCCGAGACTATGGCTACACCTTC. Protein: CASSPTVIRDYGYTF.

The rearrangement joins TRBV20-1 to TRBJ2-2; D is ambiguous. V lost 2 bases and J 3 bases, leaving 13 bases between the germline ends. This CDR3 spans 15 amino acids. CDR1 and CDR2 from the germline V gene are DFQATT and SNEGSKA (reference sequence). In DNA, the CDR3 is TGCAGTGCTAGATTGACGTTCCGGGACACCGGGGAGCTGTTTTTT. Translating it yields CSARLTFRDTGELFF.

Regarding this clonotype: The junction departs from the called germline gene at one end, perhaps through a read error. This chain links TRBV11-1 with TRBJ1-1; 7 nucleotides line up with TRBD1. CDR1 and CDR2 (germline): SGHAT, FQDESV (reference sequence). The CDR3 runs to 14 residues. CDR3 in DNA: TGCGCCAGCAGCTTGACAGGGCGGTACACTGAAGCTTTCTTT. Residues: CASSLTGRYTEAFF.

The chain carries TRBV12-3 or TRBV12-4 and TRBJ1-6; 7 bases map to TRBD1. The CDR3 sequence is 14 residues long. After removal of 3 bases from V and 10 bases from J, the junction contained 6 bases not matched to a gene. CDR3 DNA: TGTGCCAGCAGTTTGGAGACAGGGACCTCACCCCTCCACTTT. It yields the protein CASSLETGTSPLHF.

This clonotype was counted between two and nine times. The chain employs TRBV4-2 and TRBJ2-7; a possible D gene is TRBD2 (6 bases). The ends were cut back, 1 base at V and 5 bases at J, with 9 bases in the middle. The CDR3 is made up of 13 amino acids. The germline V gene has CDR1 LGHNA and CDR2 YNFKEQ. The CDR3 reads CASSQGRRDEQYF. The CDR3 DNA is TGTGCCAGCAGCCAAGGACGGAGGGACGAGCAGTACTTC.

Notes on this clonotype: One base away lies a much larger clone, so this may be a sequencing read error. V gene TRBV5-1 combines with J gene TRBJ2-7; D is ambiguous. The CDR3 is made up of 13 amino acids. In germline, CDR1 is SGHRS, CDR2 YFSETQ. The CDR3: CASSLGIGHEQYF. The CDR3, as DNA: TGTGCCAGCAGCTTAGGGATTGGCCACGAGCAGTACTTC. Complete variable domain (other parts from reference TRBV5-1 and TRBJ2-7): KAGVTQTPRYLIKTRGQQVTLSCSPISGHRSVSWYQQTPGQGLQFLFEYFSETQRNKGNFPGRFSGRQFSNSRSEMNVSTLELGDSALYLCASSLGIGHEQYFGPGTRLTVT.

V is TRBV9 and J is TRBJ1-4; no definite D call. Germline CDR1 SGDLS, CDR2 YYNGEE. CDR3 length: 13 amino acids. With 6 bases removed from V and 6 bases from J, the gap between germline ends came to 12 bases. In nucleotides, the CDR3 is TGTGCCAGCACGTCGGGGTCTGATGAAAAACTGTTTTTT. Amino acid sequence: CASTSGSDEKLFF.

This clonotype was picked up a small number of times. This sequence joins TRBV20-1 and TRBJ2-7; D tentatively fits TRBD1 or TRBD2 (5 bases each). The CDR3 runs 13 residues. Trimming left V 2 bases short and J 6 bases short, with 14 bases between. Germline CDR1 and CDR2: DFQATT and SNEGSKA (reference sequence). The CDR3 loop is CSARWGWESEQYF. Here the CDR3 DNA reads TGCAGTGCTAGATGGGGCTGGGAGTCCGAGCAGTACTTC.

This sequence joins TRBV7-2 and TRBJ1-4, with a tentative D call TRBD1 (5 bases). Trimming took off 4 bases at V and 12 bases at J, with 15 bases between the two ends. The CDR3 contains 13 residues. Germline CDR1 SGHTA, CDR2 FQGNSA. The CDR3 nucleotides are TGTGCCAGCAGCTCGGGACCGCGCGAAGAACTGTTTTTT. Translation: CASSSGPREELFF.